These 2 T cell receptor beta chains originate from one sample sequenced in a study of radiation and T cells in renal cell carcinoma. Time point defined: blood 2 weeks post-SBRT. Treatment reported: 15 Gy SBRT to primary tumor, nephrectomy 4 weeks later. TCRdb keeps only in-frame clones here, not all; method: immunoSEQ multiplex PCR. The sample lists 120,000 or so clones, 65% to 85% occurring once. Specimen: blood, collected from a patient whose treatment included radiotherapy and nephrectomy. These TCRs come from a man in his forties or fifties with renal cell carcinoma.

CDR3 in amino acids: CASRGLGLAGEYEQFF. The CDR3 nucleotides read TGTGCCAGCAGGGGTTTGGGACTAGCGGGAGAATATGAGCAGTTCTTC. This rearrangement joins TRBV27 to TRBJ2-1, with 14 nucleotides matching TRBD2. The CDR3 length is 16 residues. From germline, CDR1 is MNHEY and CDR2 SMNVEV (reference sequence). The V and J ends lost 6 bases and 8 bases, in that order; junction bases with no gene match: 9.

V and J are TRBV7-3 and TRBJ1-1; TRBD1 aligns across 11 bases. V was pared by 1 base and J by 3 bases, with 7 bases of the junction left unmatched. The CDR3 loop spans 17 amino acids. The V gene's germline CDR1 is SGHTA and CDR2 FQGTGA. The CDR3 region is CASSLRDRGAPYTEAFF. The CDR3 bases are TGTGCCAGCAGCTTAAGGGACAGGGGGGCCCCATACACTGAAGCTTTCTTT.